The 17 T cell receptor beta chains given below trace back to one sample, sequenced in a study of T cell responses to AZD1222 COVID-19 vaccine. Sequencing used immunoSEQ multiplex PCR; TCRdb keeps in-frame clones, though not all of them. The data contain approximately 110,000 clones, 82% of them singletons. Source: peripheral blood, taken on day 0 of AZD1222 vaccination. The receptors derive from an adult in good health.

This chain links TRBV19 with TRBJ1-2; D uncertain. V dropped 2 bases and J dropped 13 bases, with 20 bases sitting between them. This CDR3 has 14 residues. CDR1 and CDR2 (germline): LNHDA, SQIVND (reference sequence). The chain's CDR3 is CASSIITLGGECTF. The CDR3 DNA reads TGTGCCAGTAGTATAATCACCTTAGGCGGAGAGTGCACCTTC. Full variable domain (rest looked up from reference TRBV19 and TRBJ1-2): DGGITQSPKYLFRKEGQNVTLSCEQNLNHDAMYWYRQDPGQGLRLIYYSQIVNDFQKGDIAEGYSVSREKKESFPLTVTSAQKNPTAFYLCASSIITLGGECTFGSGTRLTVV.

The J gene is TRBJ2-7, the V gene TRBV30; the match to TRBD2 covers 11 bases. There are 14 residues in the CDR3. The V and J ends lost 5 bases and 2 bases, in that order; junction bases with no gene match: 5. Germline V gives CDR1 GTSNPN, CDR2 SVGIG (reference sequence). The CDR3 region is CAWGTSGGTYEQYF. The CDR3 DNA follows: TGTGCCTGGGGTACTAGCGGGGGAACCTACGAGCAGTACTTC.

This clone has a handful of counts. V and J are TRBV19 and TRBJ1-4; D may be TRBD1 (6 bases). Per the germline V gene, CDR1 is LNHDA and CDR2 is SQIVND (reference sequence). V gave up 4 bases and J gave up 4 bases, with 13 bases separating them. The CDR3 extends over 15 amino acids. CDR3 amino acids: CASSTLGQVNEKLFF. The CDR3 DNA reads as TGTGCCAGTAGTACCCTGGGACAAGTTAATGAAAAACTGTTTTTT.

This chain uses TRBV11-2 with TRBJ1-2, with D unclear. V was trimmed by 5 bases and J by 7 bases, leaving 23 bases between them. The CDR3 runs to 16 residues. Looked up from germline, CDR1 is SGHAT and CDR2 is FQNNGV. Here the CDR3 DNA reads TGTGCCAGCAGCCCCCCCCAGGCCCGAGTATACGGTGGCTACACCTTC. Amino acid sequence: CASSPPQARVYGGYTF.

This clone is judged medium-sized (0.01 to 0.1%). This sequence joins TRBV9 and TRBJ1-5; a weak D match, TRBD1 (5 bases). Trimming pared 0 bases from V and 6 bases from J, leaving 13 bases between. The CDR3 runs to 15 residues. CDR1 and CDR2 from the germline V gene are SGDLS and YYNGEE. CDR3 amino acids: CASSVGGGEGQPQHF. The CDR3 bases are TGTGCCAGCAGCGTAGGAGGAGGGGAAGGTCAGCCCCAGCATTTT.

This clone was seen a handful of times. The CDR3 DNA follows: TGTGCCAGCCGGCGGTCAACAGATACGCAGTATTTT. This codes for CASRRSTDTQYF. The chain employs TRBV2 and TRBJ2-3; D unclear. V gave up 8 bases and J gave up 3 bases, with 9 bases separating them. This CDR3 has 12 residues. The germline V gene has CDR1 SNHLY and CDR2 FYNNEI. Looking up the rest from reference TRBV2 and TRBJ2-3 gives the full variable domain: EPEVTQTPSHQVTQMGQEVILRCVPISNHLYFYWYRQILGQKVEFLVSFYNNEISEKSEIFDDQFSVERPDGSNFTLKIRSTKLEDSAMYFCASRRSTDTQYFGPGTRLTVL.

The DNA of the CDR3 is TGTGCCAGCAGCTCGCAGGGAAAGCATGGCTACACCTTC. Its translation: CASSSQGKHGYTF. The V call is TRBV11-2, the J call TRBJ1-2; the D gene is possibly TRBD1 (5 bases). V lost 4 bases and J lost 6, with 12 bases in between. Germline lookup yields CDR1 SGHAT and CDR2 FQNNGV. The CDR3 covers 13 residues.

J is TRBJ2-5 and V is TRBV7-2; either TRBD1 or TRBD2 may supply D (7 bases each). V was shortened by 5 bases and J by 2 bases, with 18 bases between the two germline ends. The CDR3 extends over 16 amino acids. From germline, CDR1 is SGHTA and CDR2 FQGNSA. The CDR3 nucleotides are TGTGCCAGCAGCGCCGGTGCAGGGGGGGGACAAGAGACCCAGTACTTC. This translates into CASSAGAGGGQETQYF.

The chain couples TRBV4-2 to TRBJ1-6; D is uncertain. Germline loops: CDR1 LGHNA, CDR2 YNFKEQ. The CDR3 loop spans 15 amino acids. Trimming removed 0 bases at V and 7 bases at J, with 10 bases between. CDR3 bases: TGTGCCAGCAGCCAAGAAGTCCAAGGGAATTCACCCCTCCACTTT. This sequence encodes CASSQEVQGNSPLHF.

The CDR3 region has the DNA TGCGCCAGCAGCCCAGGCGAAACCCGGGACACCCATGGCTACACCTTC. This encodes CASSPGETRDTHGYTF. V is TRBV4-1 and J is TRBJ1-2; tentative D call: TRBD1 (6 bases). The CDR3 spans 16 residues. Between the trimmed V and J ends, which lost 4 bases and 6 bases, there was a span of 21 bases. Germline V lookup: CDR1 MGHRA, CDR2 YSYEKL.

The gene calls are TRBV6-2 or TRBV6-3 and TRBJ2-3, with no clear D. The CDR3 contains 13 residues. V was clipped by 2 bases and J by 6 bases, with 9 bases between them. Germline V gives CDR1 MNHEY, CDR2 SVGEGT. CDR3 protein: CASSYLRLDTQYF. The CDR3, as DNA: TGTGCCAGCAGTTACCTGCGGCTCGATACGCAGTATTTT.

In this sample, this clone turned up once. The rearrangement links TRBV3-1 (or the pseudogene TRBV3-2) to TRBJ2-7; D is unresolved. The CDR3 totals 13 residues. Germline V lookup: CDR1 LGHDT, CDR2 YNNKEL (reference sequence). Deletions cut 0 bases from V and 4 bases from J, with 7 bases between. The CDR3, as DNA: TGTGCCAGCAGCCAAGATTCCGAGTACGAGCAGTACTTC. It yields the protein CASSQDSEYEQYF.

The rearrangement links TRBV12-3 or TRBV12-4 to TRBJ1-2; no clear D. The CDR3 sequence is 13 residues long. V was clipped by 1 base and J by 8 bases, with 11 bases between them. CDR3 sequence (DNA): TGTGCCAGCAGTTTAGTGCCGGGTCACGGCTACACCTTC. Translated: CASSLVPGHGYTF.

The V call is TRBV5-6, the J call TRBJ1-3, with D perhaps TRBD1 (6 bases). The CDR3 spans 14 residues. V lost 3 bases, J lost 4 bases, and 11 bases lay in between. Germline CDR1 SGHDT, CDR2 YYEEEE. CDR3 in amino acids: CASSWWGAGNTIYF. CDR3 nucleotides: TGTGCCAGCAGCTGGTGGGGGGCCGGAAACACCATATATTTT.

The chain recombines TRBV7-9 with TRBJ1-3; no reliable D call. With 6 bases removed from V and 0 bases from J, the gap between germline ends came to 9 bases. The V gene's germline CDR1 is SEHNR and CDR2 FQNEAQ (reference sequence). The CDR3 is 14 residues long. The CDR3 DNA reads TGTGCCAGCAGTCTACAGAGCTCTGGAAACACCATATATTTT. It is translated as CASSLQSSGNTIYF. The entire variable domain, with the rest obtained from reference TRBV7-9 and TRBJ1-3, is as follows: DTGVSQNPRHKITKRGQNVTFRCDPISEHNRLYWYRQTLGQGPEFLTYFQNEAQLEKSRLLSDRFSAERPKGSFSTLEIQRTEQGDSAMYLCASSLQSSGNTIYFGEGSWLTVV.

The chain combines TRBV6-5 with TRBJ1-6, with TRBD1 matching 7 bases. Trimming took 7 bases from V and 7 from J; bases not matched to a gene: 7. The germline V gene has CDR1 MNHEY and CDR2 SVGAGI. CDR3 length: 14 amino acids. The CDR3 protein is CASNLRDRNSPLHF. Written as DNA, the CDR3 is TGTGCCAGCAATCTACGGGACAGAAATTCACCCCTCCACTTT.

The V call is TRBV5-1, the J call TRBJ2-3; either TRBD1 or TRBD2 may fit D (5 bases each). CDR1 and CDR2 (germline): SGHRS, YFSETQ. There are 16 residues in the CDR3. The ends were cut back, 2 bases at V and 1 base at J, with 14 bases in the middle. The CDR3 loop reads CASSFRGVGGTDTQYF. As DNA, the CDR3 is TGCGCCAGCAGCTTTAGGGGCGTGGGAGGCACAGATACGCAGTATTTT.